This entry concerns a single TCR beta chain. The antigen it recognizes is unknown. Base qualities are not provided; no much larger clone lies one nucleotide away. Donors formed part of the validation cohort, which comprised fewer than 150 subjects and was distinct from the first cohort of some 700 subjects. This sample was included in a study of cytomegalovirus exposure and HLA in healthy donors (dated by TCRdb to 2016 to 2017). For the wider study: The 650 to 800 repertoires of the first cohort and the roughly 120 validation repertoires were produced on the same platform, according to a later analysis. In addition to the first cohort of 500 to 850 subjects, a separate validation cohort of approximately 130 different subjects was used. The study was designed to test whether signatures of past pathogen exposure could be identified by cataloging public T cell receptors. To predict cytomegalovirus infection status, the study brought together high-throughput TCR immunosequencing, statistical association of individual TCRs with disease status, and machine learning. General findings and caveats noted by the study authors: Across donors, most TCR sequences were observed very rarely, whereas some public TCRs were present in many individuals. Of the cluster scores, around 95% were above 0 in a later analysis, which found that TCRs clustered in the first cohort also tended to co-occur in the approximately 130 validation repertoires. A later analysis had no HLA typing for the validation cohort, so co-occurrence there was scored across all 110 or so repertoires. A few of the identified cytomegalovirus-associated TCR beta chains were confirmed in vitro to be specific for cytomegalovirus antigens. The authors suggested that the approach could potentially be extended to other disease states and immunological phenotypes. The study gave a list of about 160 TCR beta chains associated with cytomegalovirus. The classifier was reported to diagnose cytomegalovirus status with high specificity and sensitivity in both the original and validation cohorts.

The method was the immunoSEQ multiplex PCR assay. Concerning the study's data processing: A statistical classification framework was built for diagnosing cytomegalovirus status from the catalog of TCR beta chain sequences. TCRdb's version of the immuneACCESS table is confined to in-frame rearrangements and falls short of the full clone set. An unresolved V gene accounts for under half of the shortfall where checked; the remainder is of unknown origin. Clone size and V and J calls were adopted from that table, with D and trimming inferred from the DNA. The sample table lists more than 200,000 clones, about 90% of them with a count of one. Around 12% of the sample belongs to the ten largest clones. This sequence was found in a man younger than 35 in good health and CMV-seropositive. The specimen was PBMCs.

The CDR3 sequence is CASGDGRDYEQYF. The bases read TGTGCCAGCGGCGACGGAAGGGACTACGAGCAGTACTTC. The sequence links TRBV28 to TRBJ2-7; no D gene is confidently identified. Inclusive of the bounding cysteine and phenylalanine, the CDR3 is 13 residues long. Only CDR3 DNA is held: 39 bases, read in frame from base 1. V sheds 8 bases and J sheds 3 bases, leaving 14 bases between their ends. Taken from the germline V gene, the CDR1 and CDR2 loops are MDHEN and SYDVKM. Outside the CDR3, residues come from the reference TRBV28 and TRBJ2-7 proteins, so the full variable domain is: DVKVTQSSRYLVKRTGEKVFLECVQDMDHENMFWYRQDPGLGLRLIYFSYDVKMKEKGDIPEGYSVSREKKERFSLILESASTNQTSMYLCASGDGRDYEQYFGPGTRLTVT.